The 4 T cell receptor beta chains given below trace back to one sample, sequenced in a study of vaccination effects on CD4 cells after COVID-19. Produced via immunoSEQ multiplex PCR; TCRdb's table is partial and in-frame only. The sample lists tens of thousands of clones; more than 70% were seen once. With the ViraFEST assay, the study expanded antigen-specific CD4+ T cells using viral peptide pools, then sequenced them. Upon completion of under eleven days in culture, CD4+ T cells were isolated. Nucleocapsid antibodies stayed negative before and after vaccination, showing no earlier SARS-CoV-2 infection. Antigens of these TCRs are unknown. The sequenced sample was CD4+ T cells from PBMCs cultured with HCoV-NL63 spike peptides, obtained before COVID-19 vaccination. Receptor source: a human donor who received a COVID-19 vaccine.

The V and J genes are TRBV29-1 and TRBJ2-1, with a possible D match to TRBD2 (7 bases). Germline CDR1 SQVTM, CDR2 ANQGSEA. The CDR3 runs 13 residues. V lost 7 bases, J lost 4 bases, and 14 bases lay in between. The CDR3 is CSAPRGAYNEQFF. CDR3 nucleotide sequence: TGCAGCGCCCCTCGGGGGGCTTACAATGAGCAGTTCTTC.

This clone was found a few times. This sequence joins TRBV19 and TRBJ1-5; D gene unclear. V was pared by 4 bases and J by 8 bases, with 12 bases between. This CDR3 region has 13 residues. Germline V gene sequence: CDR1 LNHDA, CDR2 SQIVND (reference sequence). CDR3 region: CASSSTLAEPQHF. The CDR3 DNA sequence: TGTGCCAGTAGTAGCACGCTTGCGGAGCCCCAGCATTTT.

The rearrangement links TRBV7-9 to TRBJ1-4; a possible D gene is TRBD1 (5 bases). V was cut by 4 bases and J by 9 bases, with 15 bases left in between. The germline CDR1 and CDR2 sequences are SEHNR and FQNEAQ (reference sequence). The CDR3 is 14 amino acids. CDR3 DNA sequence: TGTGCCAGCAGCTGTAGGGACTGGCCCAAAAAACTGTTTTTT. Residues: CASSCRDWPKKLFF.

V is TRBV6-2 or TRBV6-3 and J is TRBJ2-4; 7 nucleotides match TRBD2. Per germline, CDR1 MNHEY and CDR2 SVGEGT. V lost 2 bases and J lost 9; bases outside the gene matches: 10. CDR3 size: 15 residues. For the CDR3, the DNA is TGTGCCAGCAGTTACGTGTCCGGGGGGTCAGTCATTCAGTACTTC. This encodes CASSYVSGGSVIQYF.